This T cell receptor (beta chain) emerged from a study of T cell responses to AZD1222 COVID-19 vaccine. Study overall: It was second doses at about 4 or about 12 weeks that were pooled. Findings and caveats of the study: Per reports, nearly half of all spike-specific TCRs target regions that are unmutated in variants. Baseline seropositivity characterized only six AZD1222 recipients. Females made up more of the donors, who were largely white British, and clonal diversity may have come out too low.

Produced via immunoSEQ multiplex PCR; TCRdb's table is partial and in-frame only. This sample has 40,000 to 55,000 clones; over 60% occur once, and the top ten carry 3% to 5%. Germline V gives CDR1 SGHNT, CDR2 YENEEA. CDR3 length: 15 amino acids. With V trimmed by 0 bases and J by 5 bases, 3 bases remained unmatched. Regarding this clone: Antigen: not known.

The gene calls are TRBV11-3 and TRBJ2-3, with 9 bases matching TRBD1. This specimen consisted of peripheral blood, obtained on day 0 of AZD1222 vaccination. This receptor was obtained from an adult in good health. The CDR3 DNA follows: TGTGCCAGCAGCTTAGATAGACAGGGGGGAGATACGCAGTATTTT. Its protein product is CASSLDRQGGDTQYF.